The subject of this entry is one T cell receptor beta chain. Its antigen is undetermined. The data were taken from a study of cytomegalovirus exposure and HLA in healthy donors. Overall study: The study's early data release held about 77 million unique TCRs from HLA-typed donors. Study-level findings and limits: Researchers reported that a few CMV-associated chains were confirmed in vitro as CMV antigen-specific. TCR beta V- and J-gene trimming was later associated with a missense DCLRE1C variant. Previously analyzed data showed that most TCR beta V segments were productive at a frequency of about 90% or about 30%.

Researchers ran the PCR with 60 Vbeta and 13 Jbeta primers. Only in-frame clones appear in the TCRdb table, and some are missing; sequencing was by immunoSEQ multiplex PCR. The sample contains 150,000 to 200,000 clones, roughly 82% of which appear only once. The CDR3 consists of 14 residues. The V end was cut by 0 bases, the J end by 7 bases, with 12 bases between. CDR1 is LGHNA, CDR2 YNFKEQ, per germline. Sequenced sample: PBMCs. This chain connects TRBV4-2 to TRBJ1-2; weak D call: TRBD1 (5 bases). This receptor was identified in a man aged 45-65 years in good health and CMV-seropositive. The CDR3 loop reads CASSQDGGVGGYTF. In DNA form, the CDR3 reads TGTGCCAGCAGCCAAGATGGGGGGGTAGGTGGCTACACCTTC.